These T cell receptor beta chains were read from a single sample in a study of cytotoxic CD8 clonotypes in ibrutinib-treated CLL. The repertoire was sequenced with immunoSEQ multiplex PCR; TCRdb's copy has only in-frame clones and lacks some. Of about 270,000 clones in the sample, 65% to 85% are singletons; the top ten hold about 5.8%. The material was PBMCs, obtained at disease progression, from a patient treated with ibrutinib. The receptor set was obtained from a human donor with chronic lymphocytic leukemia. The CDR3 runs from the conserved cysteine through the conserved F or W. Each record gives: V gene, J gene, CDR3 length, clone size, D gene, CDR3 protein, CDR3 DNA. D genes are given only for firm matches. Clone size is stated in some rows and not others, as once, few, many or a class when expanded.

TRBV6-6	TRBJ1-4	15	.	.	CASTQNGAGNEKLFF	TGTGCCAGCACTCAAAATGGGGCAGGGAATGAAAAACTGTTTTTT
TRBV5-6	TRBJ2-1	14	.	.	CASSLSGQYNEQFF	TGTGCCAGCAGCTTGAGCGGACAGTACAATGAGCAGTTCTTC
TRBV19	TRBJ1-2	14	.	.	CASSILGEGYGYTF	TGTGCCAGTAGTATTTTGGGGGAAGGCTATGGCTACACCTTC
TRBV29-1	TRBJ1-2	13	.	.	CSVDARDNYGYTF	TGCAGCGTTGATGCCAGGGATAACTATGGCTACACCTTC
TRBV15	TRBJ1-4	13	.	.	CATSRSGIEKLFF	TGTGCCACCAGCAGGTCAGGGATTGAAAAACTGTTTTTT
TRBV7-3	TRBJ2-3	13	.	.	CASSLGPTDTQYF	TGTGCCAGCAGCTTAGGGCCCACAGATACGCAGTATTTT
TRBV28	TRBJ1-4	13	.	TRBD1	CASKGATNEKLFF	TGTGCCAGCAAGGGGGCTACTAATGAAAAACTGTTTTTT
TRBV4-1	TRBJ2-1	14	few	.	CASSQWGLGDEQFF	TGCGCCAGCAGCCAATGGGGGTTAGGCGATGAGCAGTTCTTC
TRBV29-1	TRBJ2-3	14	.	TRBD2	CSVGLALSTDTQYF	TGCAGCGTTGGACTAGCACTTAGCACAGATACGCAGTATTTT
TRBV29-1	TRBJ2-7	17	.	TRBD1	CSVEARPTGGLAYEQYF	TGCAGCGTTGAAGCTCGACCGACAGGGGGATTGGCCTACGAGCAGTACTTC
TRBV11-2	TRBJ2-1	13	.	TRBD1	CASSPGQGIEQFF	TGTGCCAGCAGCCCGGGACAGGGGATCGAGCAGTTCTTC
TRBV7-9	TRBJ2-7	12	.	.	CASSYVTDTQYF	TGTGCCAGCAGCTATGTGACAGATACGCAGTACTTC
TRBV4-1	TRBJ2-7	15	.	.	CASSQVEGGLYEQYF	TGCGCCAGCAGCCAAGTTGAGGGCGGTCTCTACGAGCAGTACTTC
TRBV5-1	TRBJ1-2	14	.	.	CASSLGVANYGYTF	TGCGCCAGCAGCTTGGGGGTAGCTAACTATGGCTACACCTTC
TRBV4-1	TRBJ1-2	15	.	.	CASSPARGGGRTYTF	TGCGCCAGCAGCCCCGCGAGGGGCGGAGGGAGGACCTACACCTTC
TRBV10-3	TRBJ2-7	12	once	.	CAIRRGDGEQYF	TGTGCCATCAGGAGAGGGGATGGCGAGCAGTACTTC
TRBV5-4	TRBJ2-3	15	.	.	CASSAGHRVTDTQYF	TGTGCCAGCAGCGCGGGACACAGAGTCACAGATACGCAGTATTTT
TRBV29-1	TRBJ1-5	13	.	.	CSGRQDWSGPQHF	TGCAGCGGTCGTCAAGACTGGAGCGGGCCCCAGCATTTT
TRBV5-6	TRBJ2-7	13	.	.	CASSLDNVYEQYF	TGTGCCAGCAGCTTGGACAACGTCTACGAGCAGTACTTC
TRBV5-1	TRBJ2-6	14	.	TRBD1	CASGTVSGANVLTF	TGCGCCAGCGGGACAGTCTCTGGGGCCAACGTCCTGACTTTC
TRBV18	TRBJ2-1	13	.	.	CASSPYYGDEQFF	TGTGCCAGCTCACCGTATTATGGCGATGAGCAGTTCTTC
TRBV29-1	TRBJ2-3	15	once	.	CSVVWIRGLADTQYF	TGCAGCGTTGTGTGGATCAGGGGCCTCGCAGATACGCAGTATTTT
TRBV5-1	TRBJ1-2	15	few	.	CASSLQGMPNYGYTF	TGCGCCAGCAGCTTGCAAGGGATGCCTAACTATGGCTACACCTTC
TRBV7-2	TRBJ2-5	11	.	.	CASSPKETQYF	TGTGCCAGCAGTCCTAAAGAGACCCAGTACTTC
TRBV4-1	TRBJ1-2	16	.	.	CASSQAQGLTNYGYTF	TGCGCCAGCAGCCAAGCGCAGGGCTTAACCAACTATGGCTACACCTTC